This T cell receptor beta chain comes out of a study of shared clonotypes between healthy human individuals (dated by TCRdb to the early 2020s). The study in broad terms: The cohort comprised a couple of women and a few men aged 18 to 49 years. To increase sequencing depth and limit assay-specific biases, TCR repertoire library preparation and sequencing were carried out by different laboratories using diverse techniques. For each donor, CD4 naive and CD4 memory were each given three plates, CD8 naive was given two plates, and CD8 memory was given one plate. Per donor, leukapheresis produced somewhere between about 0.94 and 9 billion PBMCs. Blood TCR repertoires of roughly five healthy adults were deeply sequenced to estimate repertoire size and the extent of clonotype sharing between individuals.

Healthy HIV-negative adults with no recently reported acute infections or vaccinations were included as donors. Every donor was a Caucasian adult residing in Nashville, Tennessee, USA. Magnetic negative selection was used to enrich CD4+ T cells, after which naive cells were positively selected on CD45RA and the negative fraction became the memory subset. Blood was obtained by leukapheresis, after which PBMCs were separated by Ficoll-Histopaque density gradient centrifugation and cryopreserved in liquid nitrogen vapor phase. Analytical flow cytometry was used to check the purity and quantity of every magnetically sorted T cell population. Genomic DNA was isolated from every sorted fraction and measured by UV absorbance on a Nanodrop 2000c. Concerning this clone itself: Its target antigen remains unknown. No clone much larger than this one lies a single base away; base qualities are absent.

Sequences LGHNA (CDR1) and YNFKEQ (CDR2) are obtained from the germline V gene. From the cysteine up to the phenylalanine, the CDR3 has a length of 17 residues. The read is trimmed to its CDR3 DNA, 51 bases read in frame from base 1. V lost 1 base and J lost 0 bases; the stretch between them is 16 bases long. Broad study findings and their caveats: Incomplete sequencing was indicated by rarefaction of sorted-subset datasets, despite the large sequencing depth. Naive subsets generally had larger estimated clonotype richness than memory subsets did. Based on pairwise subsampling, the degree of clonotype sharing among donors was expected to be affected by sequencing depth. Roughly 5.2% of naive CD4, 3.5% of naive CD8, around 2.3% of memory CD4, and less than 0.45% of memory CD8 clonotypes were shared across several donors. Because the study included only a small number of donors, the genetic and exposure-history diversity represented was limited. Sampling was restricted to blood, and TCR repertoires in tissue are likely to differ from TCR repertoires in blood. Clonotypes shared by all four sorted-subset donors showed higher generation probabilities than non-shared clonotypes.

Using the deep immunoSEQ assay, TCR CDR3 regions were amplified from genomic DNA by multiplex PCR. For each cell subset, the extracted genomic DNA was distributed evenly across all wells of several immunoSEQ 96-well plates, and each plate served as one replicate. For sorted subsets, 150 to 250 ng of genomic DNA, equivalent to 25,000 to 35,000 T cell genomes, went into each replicate PCR. Purified libraries were quantified with a Qubit 3.0 fluorometer, sized on a Bioanalyzer 2100, and re-quantified with the KAPA Library Quantification kit. A separate single-read 150-cycle Illumina NextSeq 550 flow cell was used to sequence each immunoSEQ 96-well plate. The study's own analysis went as follows. Because only junctional sequences without quality scores were contained in the immunoSEQ output, filtering matching that applied to full-length reads could not be performed. To assign V/J genes and CDR3, sequences were annotated against IMGT germline references using PyIR, a Python wrapper for IgBLAST v1.9. Reads were filtered out if the reads had weak V/J assignments (E-value above 1e-6), no CDR3, stop codons, out-of-frame junctions, or ambiguous translated residues. V3J clonotypes were defined by identical inferred V gene, J gene, and CDR3 amino acid sequence. Percentage overlap between repertoires was computed as shared unique clonotypes divided by the size of the smaller repertoire. Three approaches were used to assess repertoire richness: RTK rarefaction, the Chao1 estimator, and Recon v2.1 estimates of unobserved clonotypes. Generation probabilities were computed with OLGA for all TCRbeta clonotypes obtained by the gDNA method from several donors. TCRdb re-hosts the immuneACCESS table, in-frame sequences only. Its copies lack some clones; in the studies checked, an unresolved V gene accounts for under half of them, and the cause for the rest is not known. The V and J calls and clone size come from that table; D and trimming were worked out from the DNA. This sample has 2 million to 3 million clones in its table, and roughly 93% of those were observed once. Of the sample, roughly 0.39% falls within the top ten clones.

This receptor chain uses TRBV4-2 and TRBJ2-7; the D element could tentatively be TRBD1 or TRBD2, as 5 bases agree for each. What was sequenced was naive CD4+ T cells from PBMCs. The meaning of the sample's cell subset or site label: CD45RA+ positively selected. This sequence originates from a man in his late teens or twenties in good health. Some clones in this sample may be carry-over from other donors' samples. The CDR3 reads CASSQVSGTLSSYEQYF. The sequence in DNA is TGTGCCAGCAGCCAAGTGTCAGGGACCTTAAGCTCCTACGAGCAGTACTTC.